This T cell receptor (beta chain) was sequenced for a study of shared clonotypes between healthy human individuals. Study-wide results and caveats: Clonotype sharing among donors was thought likely to change with sequencing depth.

The CDR3 is 14 amino acids. The germline V gene encodes CDR1 SGHVS and CDR2 FQNEAQ. The V and J ends lost 1 base and 7 bases respectively, with 13 bases between them. A word on this clone: Its antigen is currently unknown.

In replicate PCRs of sorted subsets, about 190 ng DNA, 29,000 or so T cell genomes, was used. Profiling relied on immunoSEQ multiplex PCR, and the TCRdb table lists in-frame clones only, not all of them. The sample lists over 2 million clones, 85% to 95% seen once, with more than 0.35% in the top ten. The chain couples TRBV7-8 to TRBJ2-5, with D possibly being TRBD2 (5 bases). What was sequenced was naive CD4+ T cells from PBMCs. Indicated subset: CD45RA+ positively selected. The TCR originated in a man aged 18 to 35 in good health. Some clones in this sample may be carry-over from other donors' samples. The CDR3 coding sequence is TGTGCCAGCAGCTTAGATACCAGAGGAGGGACCCAGTACTTC. It is translated as CASSLDTRGGTQYF.